This T cell receptor beta chain came from a study of blood T cell repertoires in COVID-19. As for this clone: The junction shows a germline mismatch at one end, possibly a read error.

Data came from immunoSEQ multiplex PCR; TCRdb stores just in-frame clones and leaves some out. The sample includes 20,000 to 25,000 clones, about 83% seen only once; the top ten take about 25%. Looked up from germline, CDR1 is LGHDT and CDR2 is YNNKEL (reference sequence). This CDR3 is built from 13 residues. The sequencing input was peripheral blood. The chain couples TRBV3-1 (or the pseudogene TRBV3-2) to TRBJ1-4; the D gene is possibly TRBD1 (5 bases). The source of this sequence is a human donor with active COVID-19. The donor label of this sample is uncertain. CDR3 bases: TGTGCCAGCAGCCAGGGGGGACGGAGGCGGCTGGTTTTT. Translation gives CASSQGGRRRLVF.